The next 24 T cell receptor beta chains were all read from a single sample in a study of regulatory T cells in long-lasting Graves disease. Time point in this sample: newly diagnosed GD, antithyroid drugs for less than 3 months. The TCR library used RNA extracted from PBMCs. Arm-PCR of CDR3 regions and iRepertoire HTBI primers were used to build TCR beta libraries. TCRdb reprocessed the multiplex PCR reads with MiXCR, giving one entry per CDR3 protein. Found here are about 500,000 distinct CDR3 sequences, 9.5% to 15% of them singletons; the top ten hold approximately 9.6%. Separately, the same data were catalogued under a study of T cells in Graves' hyperthyroidism and ophthalmopathy.

The sample was peripheral blood mononuclear cells (PBMCs), taken at new diagnosis, from a patient treated with antithyroid drugs. The source of these receptors is a woman in her 30s with Graves disease.

This clonotype was observed at least ten times. V gene TRBV3-1 combines with J gene TRBJ2-4, with TRBD2 identical over 10 bases. This CDR3 contains 14 residues. Per germline, CDR1 LGHDT and CDR2 YNNKEL (reference sequence). With V trimmed by 4 bases and J by 5 bases, 2 bases remained unmatched. The CDR3 bases are TGTGCCAGCAGCCCAGGACTAGCGGAAAACATTCAGTACTTC. It encodes CASSPGLAENIQYF.

The genes are TRBV5-6 and TRBJ2-1, with D perhaps assigned TRBD1 or TRBD2 (6 bases each). With 1 base removed from V and 7 bases from J, the gap between germline ends came to 15 bases. The CDR3 spans 15 residues. The germline gives CDR1 SGHDT, CDR2 YYEEEE. CDR3 protein: CASSLLGGQSNEQFF. The CDR3 nucleotides are TGTGCCAGCAGCTTGTTGGGAGGACAGTCGAATGAGCAGTTCTTC.

This clonotype came up many times. The chain is built from TRBV11-2 and TRBJ2-1, with D unclear. The CDR3 loop spans 15 amino acids. Germline CDR1 SGHAT, CDR2 FQNNGV. Trimming removed 5 bases at V and 0 bases at J, with 11 bases between. The CDR3 DNA sequence: TGTGCCAGCAGCGAACCCTGGGGCTCCTACAATGAGCAGTTCTTC. It yields the protein CASSEPWGSYNEQFF.

In this sample, this clonotype turned up a few times. Being one base from a much bigger clone, this may be a read error. The rearrangement joins TRBV27 to TRBJ2-1, with D perhaps TRBD1 or TRBD2 (5 bases each). Germline V gene sequence: CDR1 MNHEY, CDR2 SMNVEV (reference sequence). The CDR3 has 17 residues. CDR3 residues: CVSSLSQRGRLYNEQFF. CDR3 bases: TGTGTCAGCAGTTTATCGCAACGGGGCCGCCTCTACAATGAGCAGTTCTTC.

This clonotype has ten or more counts. The V and J genes are TRBV29-1 and TRBJ2-1, with 9 bases fitting TRBD1. Trimming took 1 base from V and 2 from J; bases not matched to a gene: 6. The V gene's germline CDR1 is SQVTM and CDR2 ANQGSEA. This CDR3 has 16 amino acids. CDR3 loop: CSVEGGDRETYNEQFF. The CDR3 nucleotides are TGCAGCGTTGAAGGGGGGGACAGGGAGACCTACAATGAGCAGTTCTTC.

With respect to this clonotype: A junction boundary mismatches the germline segment, possibly from a read error. The chain has TRBV28 and TRBJ2-7; 8 positions agree with TRBD2. This CDR3 is 16 amino acids long. Germline CDR1 and CDR2: MDHEN and SYDVKM. The CDR3 DNA reads as TGTGCCAGCAGTTCCCCTAGCGGGCCGACTTCCTACGAGCAGTGCTTC. The encoded protein is CASSSPSGPTSYEQCF.

This clonotype was seen repeatedly, ten times or more. V and J are TRBV7-2 and TRBJ2-1; D might be TRBD2 (5 bases). The CDR3 is 15 amino acids. V lost 1 base, J lost 3 bases, and 10 bases lay in between. Germline V lookup: CDR1 SGHTA, CDR2 FQGNSA. The CDR3 DNA reads TGTGCCAGCAGCTTAGTAGCGACTAACTACAATGAGCAGTTCTTC. Translated, it gives CASSLVATNYNEQFF.

A few counts support this clonotype. This chain uses TRBV6-1 with TRBJ1-2; 10 bases line up with TRBD1. Trimming cost V 8 bases and J 6 bases; bases outside gene matches: 9. This CDR3 spans 14 amino acids. Germline loops: CDR1 MNHNS, CDR2 SASEGT. CDR3 sequence (DNA): TGTGCCAGCCAAAGTTGGGACAGGGGTAATGGCTACACCTTC. This encodes CASQSWDRGNGYTF.

This clonotype was seen at least ten times. V gene TRBV2 combines with J gene TRBJ2-7; D not resolved. The CDR3 loop spans 11 amino acids. Germline CDR1 is SNHLY and CDR2 is FYNNEI. The germline V and J ends were trimmed by 4 bases and 1 base, with 2 bases remaining between them. The CDR3 loop is CASSGSYEQYF. As DNA, the CDR3 is TGTGCCAGCAGTGGGTCCTACGAGCAGTACTTC.

The gene calls are TRBV5-4 and TRBJ2-2; tentatively, D is TRBD1 or TRBD2 (6 bases each). Looked up from germline, CDR1 is SGHNT and CDR2 is YYREEE (reference sequence). Trimming removed 4 bases at V and 5 bases at J, with 18 bases between. The CDR3 runs to 16 residues. As DNA, the CDR3 is TGTGCCAGCAGCCAAGGGCTGGGGGGCGGAACCGGGGAGCTGTTTTTT. Translated: CASSQGLGGGTGELFF.

The sample holds many counts of this clonotype. V and J are TRBV6-2 or TRBV6-3 and TRBJ2-3, with D maybe TRBD2 (6 bases). The CDR3 loop spans 14 amino acids. V was shortened by 0 bases and J by 7 bases, with 11 bases between the two germline ends. CDR1 is MNHEY, CDR2 SVGEGT, per germline. CDR3 amino acids: CASSYSGSPNTQYF. As DNA, the CDR3 is TGTGCCAGCAGTTACTCCGGGAGTCCGAATACGCAGTATTTT.

The chain uses TRBV20-1 and TRBJ2-1; D remains unclear. The length of the CDR3 is 12 residues. Trimming took 1 base from V and 7 from J, leaving 8 bases between them. The germline gives CDR1 DFQATT, CDR2 SNEGSKA (reference sequence). The CDR3 region has the DNA TGCAGTGCTAGAGCTACTCTTAATGAGCAGTTCTTC. This codes for CSARATLNEQFF.

Ten or more counts support this clonotype. As DNA, the CDR3 is TGTGCCAGCAGCTCTACTAGGGGAGGCACTGAAGCTTTCTTT. The encoded protein is CASSSTRGGTEAFF. This chain connects TRBV7-2 to TRBJ1-1; the D gene is possibly TRBD1 (5 bases). There are 14 residues in the CDR3. V lost 4 bases and J lost 4, with 13 bases in between. Germline V CDR1 and CDR2: SGHTA, FQGNSA.

The table lists this clonotype with many counts. The V call is TRBV27, the J call TRBJ1-1, with D tentatively TRBD1 (5 bases). V was cut by 3 bases and J by 4 bases, with 18 bases left in between. This CDR3 contains 16 residues. The V gene's germline CDR1 is MNHEY and CDR2 SMNVEV (reference sequence). The chain's CDR3 is CASSLRPSRQGTEAFF. DNA for the CDR3: TGTGCCAGCAGTTTGCGGCCATCTCGCCAGGGCACTGAAGCTTTCTTT.

This clonotype has ten or more counts. CDR3: CASSPRDRVQPQHF. CDR3 nucleotides: TGTGCCAGCAGTCCCCGGGACAGGGTTCAGCCCCAGCATTTT. The chain links TRBV28 to TRBJ1-5; 9 nucleotides agree with TRBD1. V dropped 5 bases and J dropped 6; count of bases not matched to a gene: 5. The CDR3 totals 14 residues. Germline values: CDR1 MDHEN, CDR2 SYDVKM. Filled out from reference TRBV28 and TRBJ1-5, the complete variable domain reads DVKVTQSSRYLVKRTGEKVFLECVQDMDHENMFWYRQDPGLGLRLIYFSYDVKMKEKGDIPEGYSVSREKKERFSLILESASTNQTSMYLCASSPRDRVQPQHFGDGTRLSIL.

This clonotype occurred many times. This rearrangement joins TRBV7-3 to TRBJ1-5; no firm D call. CDR3 length equals 13 residues. The germline V and J ends were trimmed by 3 bases and 7 bases, with 10 bases remaining between them. The germline CDR1 and CDR2 sequences are SGHTA and FQGTGA. CDR3 sequence reads: CASSLTREQPQHF. The CDR3 nucleotides read TGTGCCAGCAGCTTGACGAGGGAGCAGCCCCAGCATTTT.

This clonotype showed up many times. V is TRBV5-4 and J is TRBJ2-5, with D tentatively TRBD1 (5 bases). The germline CDR1 and CDR2 sequences are SGHNT and YYREEE (reference sequence). V was pared by 4 bases and J by 1 base, with 11 bases between. The CDR3 has 14 residues. CDR3 nucleotide sequence: TGTGCCAGCAGCCAAGGACATTTCCAAGAGACCCAGTACTTC. It codes for CASSQGHFQETQYF.

This clonotype was observed at least ten times. The chain recombines TRBV9 with TRBJ2-2, with D possibly called TRBD1 or TRBD2 (5 bases each). This CDR3 spans 15 amino acids. CDR1 SGDLS and CDR2 YYNGEE come from the germline V gene. Trimming cost V 4 bases and J 0 bases, with 10 bases left between them. CDR3 protein: CASSYRDANTGELFF. In DNA, the CDR3 is TGTGCCAGCAGCTACCGGGACGCGAACACCGGGGAGCTGTTTTTT.

This clonotype has a count of ten or more. This sequence joins TRBV11-3 and TRBJ1-1; a possible D gene is TRBD1 (6 bases). The CDR3 is 13 amino acids. Per the germline V gene, CDR1 is SGHNT and CDR2 is YENEEA. Deletions cut 8 bases from V and 5 bases from J, with 15 bases between. This chain's CDR3 is CASGRGPDTEAFF. In DNA, the CDR3 is TGTGCCAGCGGCAGGGGTCCGGATACTGAAGCTTTCTTT.

This clonotype was seen many times. This chain joins TRBV10-3 and TRBJ1-4; D is ambiguous. This CDR3 comprises 14 residues. Germline values: CDR1 ENHRY, CDR2 SYGVKD. Trimming shortened V by 2 bases and J by 4 bases, and 8 bases separated the two germline ends. CDR3: CAISEGGNNEKLFF. CDR3 nucleotides: TGTGCCATCAGTGAGGGAGGGAATAATGAAAAACTGTTTTTT.

This clonotype was observed many times. The chain uses TRBV11-1 and TRBJ2-1, with TRBD1 as a possible D gene (6 bases). The CDR3 runs to 15 residues. V gave up 4 bases and J gave up 9 bases, with 19 bases separating them. CDR1 and CDR2 from the germline V gene are SGHAT and FQDESV (reference sequence). CDR3 sequence reads: CASSSAGTSGSEQFF. CDR3 sequence (DNA): TGTGCCAGCAGCTCCGCCGGGACATCGGGATCTGAGCAGTTCTTC.

At least ten counts were recorded for this clonotype. This chain joins TRBV6-5 and TRBJ1-1; D is ambiguous. The ends were cut back, 4 bases at V and 1 base at J, with 7 bases in the middle. CDR1 and CDR2 (germline): MNHEY, SVGAGI. This CDR3 region has 13 residues. CDR3 amino acids: CASSSEKNTEAFF. In DNA form, the CDR3 reads TGTGCCAGCAGTTCTGAAAAGAACACTGAAGCTTTCTTT.

This clonotype was counted only a few times. This rearrangement joins TRBV28 to TRBJ1-1; 9 positions match TRBD1. The trim removed 5 bases at V and 0 bases at J, leaving 10 bases unmatched. The CDR3 has 17 residues. The germline CDR1 and CDR2 sequences are MDHEN and SYDVKM. CDR3 DNA sequence: TGTGCCAGCAGTATCCTGTGGACAGGGGTAGTGAACACTGAAGCTTTCTTT. Translating it yields CASSILWTGVVNTEAFF.

The gene calls are TRBV19 and TRBJ2-1, with 13 positions matching TRBD2. Per the germline V gene, CDR1 is LNHDA and CDR2 is SQIVND (reference sequence). The CDR3 has 16 residues. Trimming removed 1 base from V and 5 bases from J; junction bases left unmatched: 2. The CDR3 DNA is TGTGCCAGTAGTATAGTCGGGACTAGCGGGAACAATGAGCAGTTCTTC. Its translation is CASSIVGTSGNNEQFF. The variable domain in full, completed from reference TRBV19 and TRBJ2-1, reads DGGITQSPKYLFRKEGQNVTLSCEQNLNHDAMYWYRQDPGQGLRLIYYSQIVNDFQKGDIAEGYSVSREKKESFPLTVTSAQKNPTAFYLCASSIVGTSGNNEQFFGPGTRLTVL.